This is a list of T cell receptor beta chains from one sample in a study of cytomegalovirus exposure and HLA in healthy donors. Sequenced by immunoSEQ multiplex PCR; TCRdb stores in-frame clones only, minus some. The sample holds about 120,000 clones, more than 95% seen once. The sequencing sample was made of PBMCs. All receptors come from a man aged 18 to 30 in good health and CMV-seronegative. Both conserved end residues are part of each CDR3. For some rows the clone size is stated as once, few or many, or as a class when expanded; others skip it.

CDR3 length | J gene | clone size | V gene | CDR3 protein
19 | TRBJ1-3 | - | TRBV7-2 | CASSLRDRVSIGSGNTIYF
15 | TRBJ1-5 | - | TRBV30 | CAWSVLGQGFQPQHF
19 | TRBJ2-7 | - | TRBV4-1 | CASSLPWDLTGDSSREQYF
13 | TRBJ2-5 | - | TRBV13 | CASSLIARETQYF
18 | TRBJ2-2 | - | TRBV5-4 | CASSWGTERGPEPGELFF
13 | TRBJ2-7 | - | TRBV27 | CASSYRGPYEQYF
14 | TRBJ2-4 | - | TRBV5-6 | CASSLEGVKNIQYF
13 | TRBJ1-2 | - | TRBV27 | CASSFGGNYGYTF
14 | TRBJ1-1 | once | TRBV19 | CASSILQESAEAFF
12 | TRBJ1-3 | - | TRBV30 | CAWTGSGNTIYF
15 | TRBJ1-2 | many | TRBV6-5 | CASSTRTGTAYGYTF
13 | TRBJ1-1 | - | TRBV6-5 | CASSRDRVDEAFF
14 | TRBJ1-5 | - | TRBV6-6 | CASSYVGANQPQHF
15 | TRBJ2-7 | once | TRBV6-4 | CASREQGAPSYEQYF
18 | TRBJ2-4 | - | TRBV27 | CASSFGGLFSGAKNIQYF
17 | TRBJ1-2 | - | TRBV13 | CASSSGAEAVANYGYTF
15 | TRBJ1-4 | - | TRBV7-9 | CASSLEVSGFNEKFF
15 | TRBJ1-4 | - | TRBV28 | CASTALRGLGEKLFF
16 | TRBJ1-5 | - | TRBV28 | CASSLRQGASNQPQHF
15 | TRBJ2-3 | - | TRBV10-3 | CAISEASGTTDTQYF
14 | TRBJ2-7 | - | TRBV27 | CASSQTGFSYEQYF
12 | TRBJ2-7 | - | TRBV5-1 | CASSLDGQGPNF
18 | TRBJ2-5 | - | TRBV6-1 | CASSGPWMAAGALKTQYF
14 | TRBJ2-1 | - | TRBV6-5 | CASTGLGAYNEQFF
14 | TRBJ1-1 | - | TRBV6-5 | CASSPREAPDEAFF
15 | TRBJ1-1 | - | TRBV7-9 | CASSSQDRANTEAFF
13 | TRBJ2-7 | - | TRBV6-5 | CASRARGFYEQYF
14 | TRBJ1-4 | - | TRBV7-2 | CASSQGQGNEKLFF
15 | TRBJ2-1 | - | TRBV18 | CASSPRGGRYNEQFF
16 | TRBJ2-1 | once | TRBV7-2 | CASSLYPGEVYNEQFF
16 | TRBJ1-5 | - | TRBV7-8 | CASSLAYTGSNQPQHF
13 | TRBJ1-2 | - | TRBV5-4 | CASSPRRDYGYTF
16 | TRBJ2-7 | - | TRBV7-3 | CASTRSGRAPSSEQYF
14 | TRBJ1-2 | - | TRBV27 | CASSPTGGPYGYTF
12 | TRBJ2-7 | - | TRBV28 | CASSLRPAEEYF
16 | TRBJ1-2 | - | TRBV12-2 | CASRLQERTANYGYTF
14 | TRBJ1-2 | - | TRBV9 | CASSSQGNNYGYTF
18 | TRBJ2-2 | - | TRBV2 | CASSLPTSGRARTGELFF
16 | TRBJ2-7 | few | TRBV7-3 | CASSLGTGGRINEQYF
13 | TRBJ1-3 | - | TRBV5-6 | CASSLFSLATIYF
15 | TRBJ2-1 | once | TRBV9 | CASSAPDRDYNEQFF
12 | TRBJ2-7 | - | TRBV5-5 | CASSLDRAEQYF
15 | TRBJ1-1 | - | TRBV11-3 | CASSLALSGGTEAFF
14 | TRBJ2-1 | - | TRBV28 | CASMRKPGDNEQFF
16 | TRBJ2-2 | - | TRBV10-3 | CAISPRLAEAGGELFF
14 | TRBJ1-4 | - | TRBV4-1 | CASSQDYRDEKLFF
14 | TRBJ2-1 | - | TRBV2 | CASSGQGAYNEQFF
13 | TRBJ2-2 | - | TRBV29-1 | CSVEVTGTGELFF
15 | TRBJ2-7 | - | TRBV5-1 | CASSYLAGETYEQYF